The T cell receptor (beta chain) described here comes from a study of control samples from healthy donors and cancer patients. The assay was immunoSEQ multiplex PCR, and TCRdb's table has in-frame clones only and misses some. Of 130,000 or so clones in the sample, 75% to 95% were seen once. The CDR3 loop spans 13 amino acids. Germline V gene sequence: CDR1 ENHRY, CDR2 SYGVKD. V was shortened by 4 bases and J by 6 bases, with 12 bases between the two germline ends. This chain links TRBV10-3 with TRBJ1-1; no clear D. The TCR sequence derives from a man aged 35 to 55 in good health. Material for sequencing was blood. In nucleotides, the CDR3 is TGTGCCATCAGTGCTACCCCTATGGCTGAAGCTTTCTTT. It specifies CAISATPMAEAFF.